The 10 T cell receptor beta chains presented below share a single source sample, sequenced in a study of shared clonotypes between healthy human individuals. Generated by immunoSEQ multiplex PCR, the TCRdb table keeps only in-frame clones and is missing some. The sample records about half a million clones, 79% being singletons. Sequenced sample: PBMCs. The receptor source for this set is a woman in her thirties or forties in good health. Some clones in this sample may be carry-over from other donors' samples.

This clone was seen at least ten times. The genes are TRBV7-2 and TRBJ1-3; the D is unclear. Trimming pared 5 bases from V and 2 bases from J, leaving 13 bases between. Germline V lookup: CDR1 SGHTA, CDR2 FQGNSA. The CDR3 has 15 residues. DNA for the CDR3: TGTGCCAGCAGCCCGACACCCCCACCTGGAAACACCATATATTTT. Translated, it gives CASSPTPPPGNTIYF.

The rearrangement uses TRBV9 and TRBJ2-1; TRBD2 matches 12 bases. Germline V lookup: CDR1 SGDLS, CDR2 YYNGEE. Trimming at V came to 0 bases and at J to 8 bases, leaving 6 bases not matched to a gene. The length of the CDR3 is 16 residues. Here the CDR3 DNA reads TGTGCCAGCAGCGTAGGACTAGCGGGAGTTCTTGATGAGCAGTTCTTC. This sequence encodes CASSVGLAGVLDEQFF.

Only one count was recorded for this clone. One end of the junction does not line up with germline, which may come from a read error. The rearrangement joins TRBV7-2 to TRBJ2-7; D unclear. The CDR3 is 14 residues long. Germline V gene lookup returns CDR1 SGHTA and CDR2 FQGNSA. The CDR3 region is CANSLLGNSYEQYF. In nucleotides, the CDR3 is TGTGCCAACAGCTTACTGGGGAATAGCTACGAGCAGTACTTC.

The gene calls are TRBV30 and TRBJ1-5, with no clear D. Germline CDR1 and CDR2: GTSNPN and SVGIG (reference sequence). CDR3 length: 12 residues. Trimming pared 5 bases from V and 1 base from J, leaving 6 bases between. In DNA, the CDR3 is TGTGCCTGGGGGCTGAGCAATCAGCCCCAGCATTTT. Encoded protein: CAWGLSNQPQHF.

This chain uses TRBV5-1 with TRBJ2-2; D is ambiguous. The germline CDR1 and CDR2 sequences are SGHRS and YFSETQ. The CDR3 consists of 15 residues. V was trimmed by 0 bases and J by 6 bases, leaving 12 bases between them. The CDR3: CASSLVGHGPGELFF. CDR3 coding DNA: TGCGCCAGCAGCTTGGTAGGCCATGGGCCCGGGGAGCTGTTTTTT.

The chain links TRBV6-5 to TRBJ2-3; the D gene is possibly TRBD1 (6 bases). The CDR3 loop spans 15 amino acids. V lost 7 bases to trimming and J lost 3 bases, with 17 bases between them. Germline V gene lookup returns CDR1 MNHEY and CDR2 SVGAGI. CDR3 DNA sequence: TGTGCCAGCAACGCAGGGGCGTTAGGAACAGATACGCAGTATTTT. It codes for CASNAGALGTDTQYF.

V gene TRBV2 combines with J gene TRBJ2-7; a possible D gene is TRBD2 (7 bases). V lost 4 bases, J lost 3 bases, and 10 bases lay in between. The germline gives CDR1 SNHLY, CDR2 FYNNEI. The CDR3 is 13 residues long. This CDR3 reads CASSGGGGYEQYF. CDR3 nucleotides: TGTGCCAGCAGTGGAGGGGGGGGCTACGAGCAGTACTTC. The full variable domain, rest sourced from reference TRBV2 and TRBJ2-7, is EPEVTQTPSHQVTQMGQEVILRCVPISNHLYFYWYRQILGQKVEFLVSFYNNEISEKSEIFDDQFSVERPDGSNFTLKIRSTKLEDSAMYFCASSGGGGYEQYFGPGTRLTVT.

The chain carries TRBV4-3 and TRBJ2-7; the D gene could be TRBD1 or TRBD2 (5 bases each). The CDR3 is 17 amino acids. Looked up from germline, CDR1 is LGHNA and CDR2 is YSLEER. V lost 1 base and J lost 2, with 18 bases in between. The CDR3 sequence is CASSQGGPGRSTYEQYF. The CDR3 DNA sequence: TGCGCCAGCAGCCAAGGCGGCCCGGGACGATCCACCTACGAGCAGTACTTC.

The chain employs TRBV4-3 and TRBJ2-5; D is ambiguous. This CDR3 comprises 13 residues. The germline V and J ends were trimmed by 0 bases and 6 bases, with 8 bases remaining between them. Germline CDR1 is LGHNA and CDR2 is YSLEER. The CDR3 DNA sequence: TGCGCCAGCAGCCAAGATCCCGGGCAGACCCAGTACTTC. This translates into CASSQDPGQTQYF.

The chain is built from TRBV27 and TRBJ2-5; D is ambiguous. CDR3 length: 14 residues. V lost 5 bases, J lost 5 bases, and 15 bases lay in between. Germline CDR1 reads MNHEY; CDR2 reads SMNVEV (reference sequence). The DNA for the CDR3 is TGTGCCAGCAGTAGGTCAGGACCCAGGGAGACCCAGTACTTC. This encodes CASSRSGPRETQYF.